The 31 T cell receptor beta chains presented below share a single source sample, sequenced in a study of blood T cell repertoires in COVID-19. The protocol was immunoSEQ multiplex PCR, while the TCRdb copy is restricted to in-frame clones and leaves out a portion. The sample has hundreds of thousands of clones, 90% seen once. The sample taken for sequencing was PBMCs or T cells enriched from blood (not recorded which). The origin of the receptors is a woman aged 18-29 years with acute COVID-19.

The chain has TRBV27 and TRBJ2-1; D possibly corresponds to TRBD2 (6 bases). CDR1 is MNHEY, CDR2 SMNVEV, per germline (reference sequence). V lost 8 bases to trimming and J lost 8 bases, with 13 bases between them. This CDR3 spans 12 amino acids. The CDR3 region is CASLSGGDEQFF. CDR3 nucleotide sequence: TGTGCCAGCCTCTCCGGAGGGGATGAGCAGTTCTTC.

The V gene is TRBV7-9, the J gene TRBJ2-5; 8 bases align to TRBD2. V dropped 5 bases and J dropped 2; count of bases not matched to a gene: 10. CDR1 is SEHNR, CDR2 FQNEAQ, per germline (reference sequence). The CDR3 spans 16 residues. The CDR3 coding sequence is TGTGCCAGCAGCCGTCGAGCGGGAGCGAGGCAAGAGACCCAGTACTTC. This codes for CASSRRAGARQETQYF.

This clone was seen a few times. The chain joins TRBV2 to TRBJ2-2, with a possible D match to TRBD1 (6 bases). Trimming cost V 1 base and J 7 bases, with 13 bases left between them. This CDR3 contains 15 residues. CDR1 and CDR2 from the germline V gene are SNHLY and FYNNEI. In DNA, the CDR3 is TGTGCCAGCAGTGAAGGTCAGGGGATTGGCGGGGAGCTGTTTTTT. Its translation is CASSEGQGIGGELFF.

DNA for the CDR3: TGTGCCTGGGGACTAGCGGGAGGAGGGGAGCAGTTCTTC. Its protein is CAWGLAGGGEQFF. This chain joins TRBV30 and TRBJ2-1, with 14 bases matching TRBD2. Trimming took 5 bases from V and 10 from J; bases not matched to a gene: 4. The CDR3 contains 13 residues. Germline V gene lookup returns CDR1 GTSNPN and CDR2 SVGIG (reference sequence). The full variable domain, its missing parts supplied by reference TRBV30 and TRBJ2-1, is SQTIHQWPATLVQPVGSPLSLECTVEGTSNPNLYWYRQAAGRGLQLLFYSVGIGQISSEVPQNLSASRPQDRQFILSSKKLLLSDSGFYLCAWGLAGGGEQFFGPGTRLTVL.

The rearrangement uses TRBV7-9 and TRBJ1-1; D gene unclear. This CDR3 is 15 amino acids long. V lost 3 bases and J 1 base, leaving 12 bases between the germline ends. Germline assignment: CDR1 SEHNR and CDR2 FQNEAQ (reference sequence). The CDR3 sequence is CASSFLTQQNTEAFF. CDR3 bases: TGTGCCAGCAGCTTCCTTACACAGCAGAACACTGAAGCTTTCTTT. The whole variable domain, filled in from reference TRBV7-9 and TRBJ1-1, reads DTGVSQNPRHKITKRGQNVTFRCDPISEHNRLYWYRQTLGQGPEFLTYFQNEAQLEKSRLLSDRFSAERPKGSFSTLEIQRTEQGDSAMYLCASSFLTQQNTEAFFGQGTRLTVV.

CDR3 coding DNA: TGCGCCAGCAGGTCGTCCGGGCTAGCGGGGGCTCAAGAGACCCAGTACTTC. Its protein product is CASRSSGLAGAQETQYF. This rearrangement joins TRBV5-1 to TRBJ2-5, with TRBD2 identical over 10 bases. The CDR3 loop spans 17 amino acids. V lost 5 bases to trimming and J lost 2 bases; unmatched junction nucleotides: 12. Germline CDR1 is SGHRS and CDR2 is YFSETQ.

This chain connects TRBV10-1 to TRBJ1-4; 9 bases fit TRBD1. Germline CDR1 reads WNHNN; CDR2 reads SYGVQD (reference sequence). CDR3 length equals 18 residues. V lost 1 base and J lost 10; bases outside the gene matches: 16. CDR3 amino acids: CASSEYGDRAIRSRKLFF. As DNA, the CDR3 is TGCGCCAGCAGTGAGTATGGGGACAGGGCGATTAGGAGTCGAAAACTGTTTTTT.

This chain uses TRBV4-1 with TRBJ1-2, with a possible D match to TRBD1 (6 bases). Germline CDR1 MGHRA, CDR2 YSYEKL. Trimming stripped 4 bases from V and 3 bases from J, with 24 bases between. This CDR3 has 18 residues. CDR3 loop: CASSPSLTGVEGDYGYTF. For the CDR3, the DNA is TGCGCCAGCAGCCCCTCGCTTACCGGGGTCGAGGGGGACTATGGCTACACCTTC.

This CDR3 reads CASSQASGSWYEQYF. In DNA, the CDR3 is TGCGCCAGCAGCCAAGCTAGCGGGAGCTGGTACGAGCAGTACTTC. J is TRBJ2-7 and V is TRBV4-3; TRBD2 aligns across 10 bases. This CDR3 is built from 15 residues. Germline values: CDR1 LGHNA, CDR2 YSLEER. The junction had 4 bases not matched to a gene; V was cut back by 1 base and J by 4 bases.

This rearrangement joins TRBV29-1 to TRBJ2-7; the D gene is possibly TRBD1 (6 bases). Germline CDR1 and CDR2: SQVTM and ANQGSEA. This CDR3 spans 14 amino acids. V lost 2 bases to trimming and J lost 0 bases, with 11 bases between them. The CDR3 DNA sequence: TGCAGCGTTGAAAAAGGGGGTCCCTCCTACGAGCAGTACTTC. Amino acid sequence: CSVEKGGPSYEQYF.

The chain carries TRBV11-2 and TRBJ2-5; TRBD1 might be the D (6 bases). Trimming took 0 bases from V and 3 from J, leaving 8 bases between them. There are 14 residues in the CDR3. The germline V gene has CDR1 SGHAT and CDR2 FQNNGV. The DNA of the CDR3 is TGTGCCAGCAGCTTAGAGGCAGGGGAAGAGACCCAGTACTTC. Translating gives CASSLEAGEETQYF.

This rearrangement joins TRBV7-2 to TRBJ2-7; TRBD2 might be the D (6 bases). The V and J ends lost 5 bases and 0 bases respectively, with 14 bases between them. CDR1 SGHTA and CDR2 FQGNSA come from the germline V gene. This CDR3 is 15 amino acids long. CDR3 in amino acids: CASSPVAESSYEQYF. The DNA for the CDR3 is TGTGCCAGCAGCCCGGTAGCGGAGAGCTCCTACGAGCAGTACTTC.

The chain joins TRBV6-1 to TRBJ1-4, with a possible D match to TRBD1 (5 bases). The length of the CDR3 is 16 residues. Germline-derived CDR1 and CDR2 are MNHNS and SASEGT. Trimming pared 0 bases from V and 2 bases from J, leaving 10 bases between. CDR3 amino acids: CASSEAGRVTNEKLFF. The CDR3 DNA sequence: TGTGCCAGCAGTGAAGCTGGCAGGGTGACTAATGAAAAACTGTTTTTT.

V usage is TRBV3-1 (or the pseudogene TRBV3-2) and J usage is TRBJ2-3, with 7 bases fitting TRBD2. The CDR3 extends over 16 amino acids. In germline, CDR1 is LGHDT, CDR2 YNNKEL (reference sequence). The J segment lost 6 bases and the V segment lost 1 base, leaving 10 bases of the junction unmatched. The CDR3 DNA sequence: TGTGCCAGCAGCCAAGTTCTAGCGGAGGGGCGGGATACGCAGTATTTT. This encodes CASSQVLAEGRDTQYF.

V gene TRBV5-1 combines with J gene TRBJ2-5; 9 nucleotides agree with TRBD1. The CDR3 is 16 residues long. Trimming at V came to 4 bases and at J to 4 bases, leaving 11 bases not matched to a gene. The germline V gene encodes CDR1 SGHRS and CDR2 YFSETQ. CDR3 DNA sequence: TGCGCCAGCAGCCCAATGGGACAGGGAATTTTAGAGACCCAGTACTTC. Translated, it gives CASSPMGQGILETQYF.

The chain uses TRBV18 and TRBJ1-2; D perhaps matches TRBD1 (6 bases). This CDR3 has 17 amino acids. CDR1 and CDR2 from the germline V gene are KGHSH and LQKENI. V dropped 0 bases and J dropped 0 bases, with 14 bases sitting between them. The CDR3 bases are TGTGCCAGCTCACCACCCTGGGGGCCTGGAGCTAACTATGGCTACACCTTC. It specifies CASSPPWGPGANYGYTF.

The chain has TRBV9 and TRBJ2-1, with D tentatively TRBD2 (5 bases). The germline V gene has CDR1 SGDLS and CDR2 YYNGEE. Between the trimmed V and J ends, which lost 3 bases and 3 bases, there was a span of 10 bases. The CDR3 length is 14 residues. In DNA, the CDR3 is TGTGCCAGCAGCGGAGGGCTCCGCTACAATGAGCAGTTCTTC. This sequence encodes CASSGGLRYNEQFF.

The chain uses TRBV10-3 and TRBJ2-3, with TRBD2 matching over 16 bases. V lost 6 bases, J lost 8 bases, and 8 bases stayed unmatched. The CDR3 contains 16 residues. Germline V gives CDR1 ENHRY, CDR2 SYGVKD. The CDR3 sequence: CAIRGTSGREDGTQYF. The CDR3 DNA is TGTGCCATCAGGGGGACTAGCGGGAGGGAGGATGGTACGCAGTATTTT.

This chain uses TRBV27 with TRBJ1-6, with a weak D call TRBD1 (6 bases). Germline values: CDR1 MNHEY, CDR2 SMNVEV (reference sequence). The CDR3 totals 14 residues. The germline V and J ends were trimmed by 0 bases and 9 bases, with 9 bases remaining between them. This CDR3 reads CASSLSPGASPLHF. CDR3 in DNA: TGTGCCAGCAGTTTATCCCCAGGGGCTTCACCCCTCCACTTT.

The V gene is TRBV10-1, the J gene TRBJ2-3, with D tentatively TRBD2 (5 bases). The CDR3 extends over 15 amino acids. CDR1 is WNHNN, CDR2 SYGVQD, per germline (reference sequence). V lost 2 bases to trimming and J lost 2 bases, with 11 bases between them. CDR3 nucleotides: TGCGCCAGCAGTGAGGGTAGGGAGCCCACAGATACGCAGTATTTT. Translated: CASSEGREPTDTQYF.

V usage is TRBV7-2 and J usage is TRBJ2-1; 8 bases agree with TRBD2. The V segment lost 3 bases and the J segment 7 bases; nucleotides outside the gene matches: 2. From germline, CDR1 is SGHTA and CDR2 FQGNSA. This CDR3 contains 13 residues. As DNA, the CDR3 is TGTGCCAGCAGCTTGCAGCGGGGGAATGAGCAGTTCTTC. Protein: CASSLQRGNEQFF.

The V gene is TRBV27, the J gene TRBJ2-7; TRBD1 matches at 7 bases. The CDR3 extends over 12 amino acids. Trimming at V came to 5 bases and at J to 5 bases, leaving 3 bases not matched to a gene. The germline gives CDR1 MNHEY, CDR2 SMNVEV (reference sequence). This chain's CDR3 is CASSNRGHEQYF. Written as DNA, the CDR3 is TGTGCCAGCAGTAACAGGGGCCACGAGCAGTACTTC.

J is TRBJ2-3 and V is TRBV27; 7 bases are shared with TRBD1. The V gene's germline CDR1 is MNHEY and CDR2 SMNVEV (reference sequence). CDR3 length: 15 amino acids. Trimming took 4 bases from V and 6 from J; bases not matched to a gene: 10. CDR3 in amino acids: CASSSTGPQMDTQYF. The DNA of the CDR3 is TGTGCCAGCAGTTCGACAGGGCCTCAGATGGATACGCAGTATTTT.

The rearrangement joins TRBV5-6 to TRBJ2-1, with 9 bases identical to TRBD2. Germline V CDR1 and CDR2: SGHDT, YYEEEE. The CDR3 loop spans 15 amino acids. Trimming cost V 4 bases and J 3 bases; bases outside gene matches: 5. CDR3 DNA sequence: TGTGCCAGCAGCCCGGGACTAGCCCTCTACAATGAGCAGTTCTTC. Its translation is CASSPGLALYNEQFF.

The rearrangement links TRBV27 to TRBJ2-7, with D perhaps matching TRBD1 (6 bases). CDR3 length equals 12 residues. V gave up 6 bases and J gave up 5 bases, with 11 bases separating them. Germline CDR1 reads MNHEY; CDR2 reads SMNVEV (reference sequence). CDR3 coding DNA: TGTGCCAGCAGCCAACAGGGCCACGAGCAGTACTTC. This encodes CASSQQGHEQYF.

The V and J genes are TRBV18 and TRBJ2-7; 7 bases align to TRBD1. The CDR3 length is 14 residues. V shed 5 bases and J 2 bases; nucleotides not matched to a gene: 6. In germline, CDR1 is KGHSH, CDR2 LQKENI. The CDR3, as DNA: TGTGCCAGCTCAATCCGGGACAGTACCTACGAGCAGTACTTC. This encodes CASSIRDSTYEQYF.

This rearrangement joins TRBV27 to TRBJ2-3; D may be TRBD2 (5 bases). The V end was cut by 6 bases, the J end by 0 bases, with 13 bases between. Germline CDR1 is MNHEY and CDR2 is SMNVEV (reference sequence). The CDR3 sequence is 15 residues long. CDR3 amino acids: CASSPRRASTDTQYF. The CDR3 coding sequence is TGTGCCAGCAGCCCCCGGCGGGCTAGCACAGATACGCAGTATTTT.

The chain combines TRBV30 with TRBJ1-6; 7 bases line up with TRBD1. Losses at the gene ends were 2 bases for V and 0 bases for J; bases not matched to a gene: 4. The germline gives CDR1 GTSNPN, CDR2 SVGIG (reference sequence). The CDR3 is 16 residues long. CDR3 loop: CAWSFRQGSYNSPLHF. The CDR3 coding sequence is TGTGCCTGGAGTTTCCGACAGGGCTCCTATAATTCACCCCTCCACTTT.

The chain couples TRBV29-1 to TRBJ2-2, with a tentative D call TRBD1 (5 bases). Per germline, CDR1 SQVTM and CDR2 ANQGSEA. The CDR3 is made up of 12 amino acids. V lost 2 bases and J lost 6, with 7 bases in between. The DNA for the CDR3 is TGCAGCGTTGAATCCAGGGCCGGGGAGCTGTTTTTT. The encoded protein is CSVESRAGELFF.

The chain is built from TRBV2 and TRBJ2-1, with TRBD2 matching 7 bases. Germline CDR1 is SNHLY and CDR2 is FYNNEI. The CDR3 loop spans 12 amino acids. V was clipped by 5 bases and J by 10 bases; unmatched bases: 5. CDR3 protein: CASSPERGEQFF. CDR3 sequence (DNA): TGTGCCAGCAGTCCAGAGCGGGGCGAGCAGTTCTTC.

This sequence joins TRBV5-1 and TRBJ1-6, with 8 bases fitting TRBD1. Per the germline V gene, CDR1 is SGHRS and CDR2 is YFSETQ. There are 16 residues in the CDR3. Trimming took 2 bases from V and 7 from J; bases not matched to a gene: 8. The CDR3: CASSFSGGAGNSPLHF. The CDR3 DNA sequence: TGCGCCAGCAGCTTCTCAGGGGGCGCGGGGAATTCACCCCTCCACTTT.